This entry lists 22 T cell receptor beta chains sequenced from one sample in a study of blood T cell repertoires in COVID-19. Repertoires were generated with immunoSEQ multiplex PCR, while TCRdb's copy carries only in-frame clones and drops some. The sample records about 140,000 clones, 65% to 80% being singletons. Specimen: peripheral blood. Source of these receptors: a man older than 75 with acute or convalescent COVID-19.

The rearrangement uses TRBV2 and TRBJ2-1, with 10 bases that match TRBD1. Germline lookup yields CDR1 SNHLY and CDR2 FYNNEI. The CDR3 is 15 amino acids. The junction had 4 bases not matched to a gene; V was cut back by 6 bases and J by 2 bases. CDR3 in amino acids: CASRGDRGAYNEQFF. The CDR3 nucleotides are TGTGCCAGCAGGGGGGACAGGGGTGCCTACAATGAGCAGTTCTTC.

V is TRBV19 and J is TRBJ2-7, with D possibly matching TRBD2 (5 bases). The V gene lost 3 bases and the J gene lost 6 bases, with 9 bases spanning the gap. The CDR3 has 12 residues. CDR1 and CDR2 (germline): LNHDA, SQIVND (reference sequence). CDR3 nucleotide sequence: TGTGCCAGTAGTATCGGGAAAGGCGAGCAGTACTTC. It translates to CASSIGKGEQYF.

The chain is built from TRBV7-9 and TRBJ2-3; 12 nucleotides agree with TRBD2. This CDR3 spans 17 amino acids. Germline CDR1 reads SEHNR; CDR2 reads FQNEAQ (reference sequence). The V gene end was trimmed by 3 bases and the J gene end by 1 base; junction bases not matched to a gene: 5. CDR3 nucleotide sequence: TGTGCCAGCAGCTTTAGGACTAGCGGGGTGGGCACAGATACGCAGTATTTT. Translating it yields CASSFRTSGVGTDTQYF.

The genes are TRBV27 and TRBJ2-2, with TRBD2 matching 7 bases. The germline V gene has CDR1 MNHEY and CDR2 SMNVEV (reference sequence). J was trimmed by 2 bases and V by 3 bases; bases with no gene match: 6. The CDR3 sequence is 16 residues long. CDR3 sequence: CASSFGLAENTGELFF. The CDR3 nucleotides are TGTGCCAGCAGTTTTGGGCTAGCGGAAAACACCGGGGAGCTGTTTTTT.

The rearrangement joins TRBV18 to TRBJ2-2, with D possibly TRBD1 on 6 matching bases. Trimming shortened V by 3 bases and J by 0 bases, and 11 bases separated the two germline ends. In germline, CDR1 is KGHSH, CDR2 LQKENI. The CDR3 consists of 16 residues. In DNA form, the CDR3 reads TGTGCCAGCTCACCGGGACAAACTCCGAACACCGGGGAGCTGTTTTTT. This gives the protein CASSPGQTPNTGELFF.

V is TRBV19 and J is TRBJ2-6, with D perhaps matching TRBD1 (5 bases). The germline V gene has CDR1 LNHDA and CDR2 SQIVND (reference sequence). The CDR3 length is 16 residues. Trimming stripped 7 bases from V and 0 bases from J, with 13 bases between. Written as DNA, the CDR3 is TGTGCCAGTACCCCGGACATCCCCTCTGGGGCCAACGTCCTGACTTTC. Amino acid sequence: CASTPDIPSGANVLTF. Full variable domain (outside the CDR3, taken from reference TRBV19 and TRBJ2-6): DGGITQSPKYLFRKEGQNVTLSCEQNLNHDAMYWYRQDPGQGLRLIYYSQIVNDFQKGDIAEGYSVSREKKESFPLTVTSAQKNPTAFYLCASTPDIPSGANVLTFGAGSRLTVL.

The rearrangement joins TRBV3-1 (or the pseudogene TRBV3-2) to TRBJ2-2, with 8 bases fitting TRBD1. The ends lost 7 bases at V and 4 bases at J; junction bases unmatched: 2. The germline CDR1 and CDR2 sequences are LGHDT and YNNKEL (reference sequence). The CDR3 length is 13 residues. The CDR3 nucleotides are TGTGCCAGCATGGACAGGGTCACCGGGGAGCTGTTTTTT. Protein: CASMDRVTGELFF.

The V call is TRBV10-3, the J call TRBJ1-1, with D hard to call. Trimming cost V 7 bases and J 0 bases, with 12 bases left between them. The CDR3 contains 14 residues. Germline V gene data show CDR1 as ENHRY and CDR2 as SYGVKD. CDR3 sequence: CAITLDNLNTEAFF. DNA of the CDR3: TGTGCCATCACATTAGACAACCTGAACACTGAAGCTTTCTTT.

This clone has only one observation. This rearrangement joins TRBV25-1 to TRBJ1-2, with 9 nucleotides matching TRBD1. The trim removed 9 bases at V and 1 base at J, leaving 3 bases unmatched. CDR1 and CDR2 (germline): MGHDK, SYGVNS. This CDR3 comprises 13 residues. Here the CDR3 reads CASRDRVNYGYTF. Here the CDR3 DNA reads TGTGCCAGTCGGGACAGGGTTAACTATGGCTACACCTTC.

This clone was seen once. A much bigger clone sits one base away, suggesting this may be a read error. CDR3 amino acids: CASSLQENTEAFF. The CDR3 nucleotides read TGTGCCAGCAGTCTACAGGAGAACACTGAAGCTTTCTTT. The chain combines TRBV27 with TRBJ1-1; a weak D match, TRBD1 (5 bases). The germline CDR1 and CDR2 sequences are MNHEY and SMNVEV (reference sequence). This CDR3 has 13 residues. V was shortened by 5 bases and J by 1 base, with 8 bases between the two germline ends.

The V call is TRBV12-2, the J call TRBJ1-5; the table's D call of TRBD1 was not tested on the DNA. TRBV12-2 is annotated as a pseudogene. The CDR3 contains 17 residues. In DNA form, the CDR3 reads TGTGCAAGTCGCTTAGCGCCTCGGACAGGGAGATATCAGCCCCAGCATTTT. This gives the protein CASRLAPRTGRYQPQHF.

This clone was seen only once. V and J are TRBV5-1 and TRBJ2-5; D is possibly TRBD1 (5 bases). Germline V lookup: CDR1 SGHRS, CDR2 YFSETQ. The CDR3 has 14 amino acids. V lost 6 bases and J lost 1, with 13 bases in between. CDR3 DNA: TGCGCCAGCACTCCGGACACCGCCCAAGAGACCCAGTACTTC. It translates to CASTPDTAQETQYF.

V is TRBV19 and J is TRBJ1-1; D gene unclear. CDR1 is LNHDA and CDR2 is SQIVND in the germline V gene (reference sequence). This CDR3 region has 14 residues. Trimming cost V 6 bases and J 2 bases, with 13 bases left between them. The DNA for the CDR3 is TGTGCCAGTAGCCATGGGCTTTCCAACACTGAAGCTTTCTTT. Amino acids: CASSHGLSNTEAFF.

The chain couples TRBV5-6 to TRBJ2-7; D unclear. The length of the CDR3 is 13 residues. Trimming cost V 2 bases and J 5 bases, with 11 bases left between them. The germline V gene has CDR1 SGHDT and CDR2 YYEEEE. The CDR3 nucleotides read TGTGCCAGCAGCTTCCTAGTCCGGGACGAGCAGTACTTC. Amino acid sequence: CASSFLVRDEQYF.

CDR3 protein: CASSLGARGQPQHF. As DNA, the CDR3 is TGTGCCAGCAGCTTGGGGGCGCGGGGACAGCCCCAGCATTTT. The chain joins TRBV5-6 to TRBJ1-5; no definite D call. Germline V gene data show CDR1 as SGHDT and CDR2 as YYEEEE. Trimming took off 0 bases at V and 7 bases at J, with 11 bases between the two ends. The CDR3 runs to 14 residues.

This chain's CDR3 is CASSDRLAGGRNEQFF. As DNA, the CDR3 is TGTGCCAGCAGCGACCGACTAGCGGGGGGCCGCAATGAGCAGTTCTTC. The chain links TRBV3-1 (or the pseudogene TRBV3-2) to TRBJ2-1; 13 bases are shared with TRBD2. Trimming took 5 bases from V and 6 from J; bases not matched to a gene: 7. CDR1 is LGHDT and CDR2 is YNNKEL in the germline V gene (reference sequence). CDR3 length equals 16 residues.

CDR3 loop: CASSVGRGNTEAFF. The CDR3 DNA sequence: TGTGCCAGCTCAGTTGGAAGGGGGAACACTGAAGCTTTCTTT. The chain carries TRBV18 and TRBJ1-1; maybe TRBD1 (5 bases). The CDR3 runs 14 residues. V shed 5 bases and J shed 1 base, with 11 bases lying between them. Germline loops: CDR1 KGHSH, CDR2 LQKENI. Based on the CDR3 plus reference TRBV18 and TRBJ1-1, the full variable domain is NAGVMQNPRHLVRRRGQEARLRCSPMKGHSHVYWYRQLPEEGLKFMVYLQKENIIDESGMPKERFSAEFPKEGPSILRIQQVVRGDSAAYFCASSVGRGNTEAFFGQGTRLTVV.

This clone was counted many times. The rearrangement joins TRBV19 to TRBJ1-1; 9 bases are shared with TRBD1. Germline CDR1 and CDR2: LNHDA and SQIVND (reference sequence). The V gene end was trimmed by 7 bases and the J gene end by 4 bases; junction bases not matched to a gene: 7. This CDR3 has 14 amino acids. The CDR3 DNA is TGTGCCAGTACCCCCGGGACAGGGCCCACTGAAGCTTTCTTT. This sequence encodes CASTPGTGPTEAFF.

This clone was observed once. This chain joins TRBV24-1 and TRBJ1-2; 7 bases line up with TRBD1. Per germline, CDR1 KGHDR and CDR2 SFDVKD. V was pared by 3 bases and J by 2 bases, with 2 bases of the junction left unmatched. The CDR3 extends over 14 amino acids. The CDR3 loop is CATSDTGENYGYTF. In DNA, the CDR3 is TGTGCCACCAGTGATACAGGGGAAAACTATGGCTACACCTTC.

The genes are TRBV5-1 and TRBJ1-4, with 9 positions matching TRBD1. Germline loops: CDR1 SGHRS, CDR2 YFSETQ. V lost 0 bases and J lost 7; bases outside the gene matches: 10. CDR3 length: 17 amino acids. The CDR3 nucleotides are TGCGCCAGCAGCTTGGGGACAGGGGATCGGGGCGGTGAAAAACTGTTTTTT. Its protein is CASSLGTGDRGGEKLFF.

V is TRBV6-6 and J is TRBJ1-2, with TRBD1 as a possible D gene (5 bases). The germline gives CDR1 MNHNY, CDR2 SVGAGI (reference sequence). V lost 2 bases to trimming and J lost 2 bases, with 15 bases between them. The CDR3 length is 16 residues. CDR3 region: CASSYPTVQSNYGYTF. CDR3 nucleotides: TGTGCCAGCAGTTACCCGACAGTGCAATCCAACTATGGCTACACCTTC.

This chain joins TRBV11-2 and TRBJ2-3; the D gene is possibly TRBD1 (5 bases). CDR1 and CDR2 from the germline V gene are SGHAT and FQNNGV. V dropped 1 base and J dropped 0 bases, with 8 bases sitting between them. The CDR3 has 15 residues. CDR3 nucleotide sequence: TGTGCCAGCAGCTTAGGGACACCTAGCACAGATACGCAGTATTTT. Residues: CASSLGTPSTDTQYF.